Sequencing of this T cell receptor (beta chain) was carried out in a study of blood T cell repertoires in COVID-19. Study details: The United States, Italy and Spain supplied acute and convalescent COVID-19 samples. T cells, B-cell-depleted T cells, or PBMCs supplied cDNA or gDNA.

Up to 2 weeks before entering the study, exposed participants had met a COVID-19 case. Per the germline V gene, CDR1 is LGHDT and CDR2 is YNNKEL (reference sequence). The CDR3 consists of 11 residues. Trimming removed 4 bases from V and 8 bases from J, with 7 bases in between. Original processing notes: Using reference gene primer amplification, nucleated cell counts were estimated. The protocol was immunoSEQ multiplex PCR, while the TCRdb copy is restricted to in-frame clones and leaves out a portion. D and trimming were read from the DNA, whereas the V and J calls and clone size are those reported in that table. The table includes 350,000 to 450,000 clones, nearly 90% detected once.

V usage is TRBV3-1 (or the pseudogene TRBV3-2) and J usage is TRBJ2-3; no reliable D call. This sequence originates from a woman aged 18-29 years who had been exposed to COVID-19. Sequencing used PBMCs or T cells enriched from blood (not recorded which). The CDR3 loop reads CASSLPGTQYF. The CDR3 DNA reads TGTGCCAGCAGCCTACCAGGTACGCAGTATTTT.